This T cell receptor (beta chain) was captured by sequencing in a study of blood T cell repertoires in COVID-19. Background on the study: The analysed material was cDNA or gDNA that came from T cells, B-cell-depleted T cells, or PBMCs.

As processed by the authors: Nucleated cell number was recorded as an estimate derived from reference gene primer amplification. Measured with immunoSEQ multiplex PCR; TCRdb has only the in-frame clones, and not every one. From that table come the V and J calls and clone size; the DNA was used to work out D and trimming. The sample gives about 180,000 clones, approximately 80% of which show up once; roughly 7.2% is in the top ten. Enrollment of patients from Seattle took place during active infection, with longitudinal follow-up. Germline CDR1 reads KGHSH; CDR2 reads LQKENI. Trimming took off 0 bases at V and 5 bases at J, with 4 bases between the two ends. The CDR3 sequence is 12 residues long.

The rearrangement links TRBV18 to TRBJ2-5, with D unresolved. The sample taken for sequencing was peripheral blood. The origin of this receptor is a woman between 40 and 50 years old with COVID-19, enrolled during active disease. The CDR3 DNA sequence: TGTGCCAGCTCACCACCAGCCGAGACCCAGTACTTC. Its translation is CASSPPAETQYF.